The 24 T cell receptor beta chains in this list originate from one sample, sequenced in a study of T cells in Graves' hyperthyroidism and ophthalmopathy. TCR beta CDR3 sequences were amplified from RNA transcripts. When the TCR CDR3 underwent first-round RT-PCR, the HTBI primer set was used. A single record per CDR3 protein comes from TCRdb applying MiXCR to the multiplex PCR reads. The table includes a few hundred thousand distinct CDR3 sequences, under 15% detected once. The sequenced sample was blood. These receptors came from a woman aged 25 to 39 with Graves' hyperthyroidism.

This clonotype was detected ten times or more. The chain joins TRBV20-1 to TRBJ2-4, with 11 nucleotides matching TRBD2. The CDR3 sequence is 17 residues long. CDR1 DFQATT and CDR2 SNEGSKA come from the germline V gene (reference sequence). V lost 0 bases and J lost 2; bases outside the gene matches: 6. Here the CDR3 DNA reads TGCAGTGCTAGAGAACGGCTAGCGGGAGGCCCCAAAAACATTCAGTACTTC. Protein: CSARERLAGGPKNIQYF.

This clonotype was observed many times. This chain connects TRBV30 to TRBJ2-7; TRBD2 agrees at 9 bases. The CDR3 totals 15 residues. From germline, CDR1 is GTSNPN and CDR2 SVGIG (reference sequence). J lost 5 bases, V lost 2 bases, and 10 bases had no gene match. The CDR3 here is CAWSLGASGKHEQYF. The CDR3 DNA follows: TGTGCCTGGAGTCTGGGGGCTAGCGGGAAACACGAGCAGTACTTC.

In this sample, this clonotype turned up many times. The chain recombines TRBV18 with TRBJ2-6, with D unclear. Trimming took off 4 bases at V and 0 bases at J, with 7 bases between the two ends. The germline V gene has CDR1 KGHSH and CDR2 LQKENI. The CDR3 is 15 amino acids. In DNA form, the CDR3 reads TGTGCCAGCTCACTACAGAGCTCTGGGGCCAACGTCCTGACTTTC. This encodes CASSLQSSGANVLTF.

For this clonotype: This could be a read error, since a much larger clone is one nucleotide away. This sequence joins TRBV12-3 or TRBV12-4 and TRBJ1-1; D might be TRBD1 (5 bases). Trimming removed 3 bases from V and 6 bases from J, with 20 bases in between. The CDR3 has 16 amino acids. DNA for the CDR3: TGTGCCAGCAGTTTGTATTGGGGCGCCGGGGACGCTGAAGCTTTCTTT. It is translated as CASSLYWGAGDAEAFF.

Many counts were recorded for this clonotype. The CDR3 region is CSARAIPGISYEQYF. CDR3 bases: TGCAGTGCTAGGGCTATTCCAGGGATCTCCTACGAGCAGTACTTC. The genes are TRBV20-1 and TRBJ2-7, with D possibly being TRBD1 (5 bases). Trimming cost V 3 bases and J 0 bases, with 15 bases left between them. The germline V gene has CDR1 DFQATT and CDR2 SNEGSKA (reference sequence). This CDR3 is built from 15 residues.

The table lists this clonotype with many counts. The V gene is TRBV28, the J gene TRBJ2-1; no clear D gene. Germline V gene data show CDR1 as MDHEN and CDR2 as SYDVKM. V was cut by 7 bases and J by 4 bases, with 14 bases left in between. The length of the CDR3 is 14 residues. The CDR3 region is CASTLTRTYNEQFF. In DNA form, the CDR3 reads TGTGCCAGCACCCTGACGAGAACGTACAATGAGCAGTTCTTC.

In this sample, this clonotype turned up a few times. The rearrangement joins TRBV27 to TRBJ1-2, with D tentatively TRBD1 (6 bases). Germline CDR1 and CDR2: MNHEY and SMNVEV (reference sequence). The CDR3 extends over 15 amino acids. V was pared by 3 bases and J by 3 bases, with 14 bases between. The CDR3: CASSFFGAGDYGYTF. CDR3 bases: TGTGCCAGCAGTTTTTTCGGGGCAGGGGACTATGGCTACACCTTC.

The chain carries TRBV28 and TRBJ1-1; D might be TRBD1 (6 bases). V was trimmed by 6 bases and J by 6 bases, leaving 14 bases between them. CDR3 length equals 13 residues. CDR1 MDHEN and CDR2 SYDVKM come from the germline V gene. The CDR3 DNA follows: TGTGCCAGCAGCCTAACAGGGCCCCCTGAAGCTTTCTTT. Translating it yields CASSLTGPPEAFF.

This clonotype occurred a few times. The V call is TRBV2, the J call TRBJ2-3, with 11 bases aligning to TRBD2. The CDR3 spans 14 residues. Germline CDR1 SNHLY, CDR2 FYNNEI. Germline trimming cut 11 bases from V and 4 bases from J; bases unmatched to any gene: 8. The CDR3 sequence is CAGRVAGGPDTQYF. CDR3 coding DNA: TGTGCCGGGAGGGTAGCGGGAGGGCCAGATACGCAGTATTTT.

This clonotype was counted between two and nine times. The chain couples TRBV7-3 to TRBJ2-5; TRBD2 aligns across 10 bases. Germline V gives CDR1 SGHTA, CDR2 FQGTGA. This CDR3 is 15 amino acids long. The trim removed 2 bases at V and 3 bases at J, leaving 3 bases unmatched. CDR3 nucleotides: TGTGCCAGCAGCTTAGGCGGGACTAGCGAAGAGACCCAGTACTTC. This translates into CASSLGGTSEETQYF.

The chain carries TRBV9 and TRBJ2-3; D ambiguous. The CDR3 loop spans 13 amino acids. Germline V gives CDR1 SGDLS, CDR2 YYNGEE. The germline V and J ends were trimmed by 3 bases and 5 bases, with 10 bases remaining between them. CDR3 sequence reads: CASSARRGDTQYF. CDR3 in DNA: TGTGCCAGCAGCGCCCGGAGAGGAGATACGCAGTATTTT.

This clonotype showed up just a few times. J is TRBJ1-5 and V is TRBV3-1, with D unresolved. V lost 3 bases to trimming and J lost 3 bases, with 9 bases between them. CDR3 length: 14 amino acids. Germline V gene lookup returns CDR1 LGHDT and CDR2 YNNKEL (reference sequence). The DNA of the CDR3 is TGTGCCAGCAGCCAGAGCAGAATCAATCAGCCCCAGCATTTT. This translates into CASSQSRINQPQHF.

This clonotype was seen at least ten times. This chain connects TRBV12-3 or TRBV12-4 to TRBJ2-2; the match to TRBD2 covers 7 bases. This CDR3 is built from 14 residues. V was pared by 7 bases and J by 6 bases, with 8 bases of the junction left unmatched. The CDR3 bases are TGTGCCAGCACCGACGGGAGGTACGCCGGGGAGCTGTTTTTT. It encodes CASTDGRYAGELFF.

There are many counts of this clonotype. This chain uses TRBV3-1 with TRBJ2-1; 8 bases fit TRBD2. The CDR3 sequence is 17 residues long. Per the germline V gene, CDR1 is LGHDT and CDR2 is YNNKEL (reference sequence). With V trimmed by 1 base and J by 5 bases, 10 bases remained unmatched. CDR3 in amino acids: CASSQGPRAGGHNEQFF. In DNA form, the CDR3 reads TGTGCCAGCAGCCAAGGCCCGAGGGCGGGAGGCCACAATGAGCAGTTCTTC.

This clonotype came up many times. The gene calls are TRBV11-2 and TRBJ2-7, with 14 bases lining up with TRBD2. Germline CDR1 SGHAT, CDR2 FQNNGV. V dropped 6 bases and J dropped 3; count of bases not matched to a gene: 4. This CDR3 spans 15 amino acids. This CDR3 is CASRGLAGVGYEQYF. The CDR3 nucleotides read TGTGCCAGCAGGGGACTAGCGGGAGTAGGCTACGAGCAGTACTTC.

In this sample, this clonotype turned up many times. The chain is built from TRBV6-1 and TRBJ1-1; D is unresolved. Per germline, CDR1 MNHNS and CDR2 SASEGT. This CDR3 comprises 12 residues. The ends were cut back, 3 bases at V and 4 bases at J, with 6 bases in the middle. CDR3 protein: CASSDRSTEAFF. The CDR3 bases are TGTGCCAGCAGTGACAGGAGCACTGAAGCTTTCTTT.

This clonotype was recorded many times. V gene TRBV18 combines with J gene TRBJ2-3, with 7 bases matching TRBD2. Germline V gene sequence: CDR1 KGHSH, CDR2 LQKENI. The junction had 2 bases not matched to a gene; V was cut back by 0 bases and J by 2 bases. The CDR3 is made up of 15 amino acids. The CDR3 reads CASSPPSGSTDTQYF. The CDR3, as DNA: TGTGCCAGCTCACCACCTAGCGGGTCCACAGATACGCAGTATTTT.

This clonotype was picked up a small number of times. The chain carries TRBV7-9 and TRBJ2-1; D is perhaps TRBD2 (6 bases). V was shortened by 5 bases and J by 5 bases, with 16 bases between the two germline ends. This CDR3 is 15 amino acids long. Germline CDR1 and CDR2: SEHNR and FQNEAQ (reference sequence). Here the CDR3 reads CASSPGGDLNNEQFF. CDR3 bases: TGTGCCAGCAGCCCAGGTGGGGACTTAAACAATGAGCAGTTCTTC.

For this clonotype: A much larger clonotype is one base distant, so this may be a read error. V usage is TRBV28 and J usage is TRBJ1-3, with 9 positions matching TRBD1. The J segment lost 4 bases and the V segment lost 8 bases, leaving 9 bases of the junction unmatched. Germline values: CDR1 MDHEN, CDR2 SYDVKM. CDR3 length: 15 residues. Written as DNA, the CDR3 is TGTGCCAGCGGGAGCAGGGACAGGGCCGGAAACACCATATATTTT. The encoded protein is CASGSRDRAGNTIYF.

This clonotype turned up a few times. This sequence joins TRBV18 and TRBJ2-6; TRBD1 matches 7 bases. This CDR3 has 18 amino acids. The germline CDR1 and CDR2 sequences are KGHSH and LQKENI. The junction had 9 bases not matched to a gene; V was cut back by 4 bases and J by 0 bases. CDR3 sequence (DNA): TGTGCCAGCTCACTCAGACAGGGAGCCTACTCTGGGGCCAACGTCCTGACTTTC. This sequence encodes CASSLRQGAYSGANVLTF.

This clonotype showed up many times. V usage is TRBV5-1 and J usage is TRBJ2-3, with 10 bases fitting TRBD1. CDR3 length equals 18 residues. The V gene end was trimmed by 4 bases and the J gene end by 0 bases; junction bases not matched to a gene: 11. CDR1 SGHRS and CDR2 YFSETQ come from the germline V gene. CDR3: CASSPTGTGVRSTDTQYF. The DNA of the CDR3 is TGCGCCAGCAGCCCCACCGGGACAGGGGTCCGTAGCACAGATACGCAGTATTTT.

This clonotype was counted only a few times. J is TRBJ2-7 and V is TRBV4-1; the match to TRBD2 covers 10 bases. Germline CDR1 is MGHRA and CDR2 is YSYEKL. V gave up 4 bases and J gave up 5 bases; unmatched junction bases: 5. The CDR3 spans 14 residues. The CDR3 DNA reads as TGCGCCAGCAGCCGTAGCGGGAGGACCAACGAGCAGTACTTC. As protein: CASSRSGRTNEQYF.

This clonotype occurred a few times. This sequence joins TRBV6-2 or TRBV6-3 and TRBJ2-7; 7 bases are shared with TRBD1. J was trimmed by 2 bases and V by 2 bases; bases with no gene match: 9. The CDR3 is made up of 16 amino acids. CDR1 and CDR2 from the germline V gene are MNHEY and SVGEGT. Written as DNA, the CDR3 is TGTGCCAGCAGTTACCTAAGACAGGGTGGACCCTACGAGCAGTACTTC. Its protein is CASSYLRQGGPYEQYF.

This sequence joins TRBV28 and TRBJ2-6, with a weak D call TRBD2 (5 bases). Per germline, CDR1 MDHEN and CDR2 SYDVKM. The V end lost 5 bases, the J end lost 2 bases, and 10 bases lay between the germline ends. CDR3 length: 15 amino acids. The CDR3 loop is CASSQGSAGANVLTF. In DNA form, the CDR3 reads TGTGCCAGCAGTCAAGGGAGCGCTGGGGCCAACGTCCTGACTTTC.